This T cell receptor beta chain derives from a study of early T cells in non-severe SARS-CoV-2 infection. TCRdb used MiXCR to reprocess the 5' RACE reads, holding one entry per CDR3 protein. The table shows more than 45,000 distinct CDR3 sequences, with roughly 12% occurring only once. Regarding the study as a whole: VDJdb matches were skewed toward anti-spike CD8 T cell responses.

With respect to this clonotype: What it binds is unknown.

CDR3 length equals 15 residues. Trimming removed 4 bases at V and 0 bases at J, with 12 bases between. Germline V CDR1 and CDR2: LGHNA, YSLEER. This sequence was found in an adult who was a healthcare worker with PCR-confirmed SARS-CoV-2 infection or an uninfected control (not recorded which). Sequencing used whole blood. This chain connects TRBV4-3 to TRBJ2-5; a weak D match, TRBD2 (6 bases). CDR3 sequence reads: CASSPGGGYQETQYF. CDR3 in DNA: TGCGCCAGCAGCCCAGGTGGGGGGTACCAAGAGACCCAGTACTTC.